Listed here are 30 T cell receptor beta chains from one sample, sequenced in a study of identical twins (dated by TCRdb to between 2015 and 2016). Library method: 5' RACE. Sequencer: Illumina HiSeq 2000. Through fastp at Q25 and MiXCR, TCRdb rebuilt clones from the public reads, retaining in-frame beta chains. For every CDR3 protein sequence, its rows merge into one entry that carries the most common genes and DNA. The sample table holds about 920,000 distinct CDR3 sequences, of which around an eighth were seen once. The ten largest account for roughly 1.5% of the sample. The same sample was also used in a study of yellow fever vaccine responses in identical twins.

Input material: PBMCs. These receptors all stem from a woman in her late teens or twenties in good health.

The chain has TRBV11-2 and TRBJ1-1; tentative D call: TRBD1 (5 bases). V shed 1 base and J shed 6 bases, with 9 bases lying between them. Germline-derived CDR1 and CDR2 are SGHAT and FQNNGV. The CDR3 is 13 residues long. CDR3 amino acids: CASSLAGSPEAFF. The DNA of the CDR3 is TGTGCCAGCAGCTTAGCAGGGAGTCCTGAAGCTTTCTTT.

This chain connects TRBV6-2 or TRBV6-3 to TRBJ2-2, with 8 bases identical to TRBD1. Germline V gene data show CDR1 as MNHEY and CDR2 as SVGEGT. Losses at the gene ends were 0 bases for V and 2 bases for J; bases not matched to a gene: 5. The CDR3 loop spans 17 amino acids. CDR3 sequence: CASSYSKDRANTGELFF. The CDR3 nucleotides are TGTGCCAGCAGTTACTCAAAGGACAGGGCTAACACCGGGGAGCTGTTTTTT.

This clonotype was detected once. Written as DNA, the CDR3 is TGCAGCGTTGAAGGGGGTTCGAGATCAGATACGCAGTATTTT. Amino acid sequence: CSVEGGSRSDTQYF. The chain employs TRBV29-1 and TRBJ2-3; D gene uncertain. The germline CDR1 and CDR2 sequences are SQVTM and ANQGSEA. This CDR3 spans 14 amino acids. Trimming shortened V by 1 base and J by 4 bases, and 12 bases separated the two germline ends.

The V call is TRBV27, the J call TRBJ2-1; TRBD2 matches at 8 bases. Germline CDR1 reads MNHEY; CDR2 reads SMNVEV (reference sequence). J was trimmed by 7 bases and V by 11 bases; bases with no gene match: 19. This CDR3 is built from 16 residues. CDR3 sequence reads: CAAGRGAGGPRNEQFF. DNA for the CDR3: TGTGCCGCGGGCAGAGGGGCGGGGGGCCCCCGAAATGAGCAGTTCTTC.

The chain carries TRBV2 and TRBJ2-1; D is unresolved. Germline-derived CDR1 and CDR2 are SNHLY and FYNNEI. Trimming stripped 8 bases from V and 2 bases from J, with 16 bases between. The CDR3 runs to 15 residues. The CDR3 loop reads CASLAAPATYNEQFF. CDR3 DNA: TGTGCCAGCCTGGCGGCCCCCGCTACCTACAATGAGCAGTTCTTC.

This clonotype was detected many times. The V gene is TRBV5-1, the J gene TRBJ2-7; D gene unclear. The germline V gene has CDR1 SGHRS and CDR2 YFSETQ. The CDR3 has 10 residues. Trimming stripped 8 bases from V and 4 bases from J, with 7 bases between. CDR3 residues: CASMPYEQYV. The CDR3 DNA follows: TGCGCCAGTATGCCTTACGAGCAGTACGTC.

Ten or more counts support this clonotype. This chain joins TRBV3-1 and TRBJ2-5; 7 bases align to TRBD2. This CDR3 is built from 15 residues. The V segment lost 4 bases and the J segment 5 bases; nucleotides outside the gene matches: 10. The germline CDR1 and CDR2 sequences are LGHDT and YNNKEL (reference sequence). The CDR3 loop reads CASSRMGGGGETQYF. The CDR3, as DNA: TGTGCCAGCAGCCGAATGGGCGGGGGAGGCGAGACCCAGTACTTC.

This clonotype appeared once. The J gene is TRBJ1-1, the V gene TRBV28; D is perhaps TRBD1 (6 bases). The CDR3 is made up of 12 amino acids. V shed 10 bases and J shed 0 bases, with 9 bases lying between them. Germline loops: CDR1 MDHEN, CDR2 SYDVKM. The CDR3 region is CAIGDMNTEAFF. The CDR3 region has the DNA TGTGCCATAGGGGACATGAACACTGAAGCTTTCTTT.

The chain recombines TRBV10-3 with TRBJ2-7; 9 bases align to TRBD1. The V gene end was trimmed by 4 bases and the J gene end by 4 bases; junction bases not matched to a gene: 2. This CDR3 has 13 amino acids. Looked up from germline, CDR1 is ENHRY and CDR2 is SYGVKD. The CDR3 nucleotides are TGTGCCATCAGTGGGGGACAGGGTTACGAGCAGTACTTC. Encoded protein: CAISGGQGYEQYF.

This clonotype has only a few counts. The chain couples TRBV4-1 to TRBJ2-3; D uncertain. This CDR3 region has 16 residues. Germline V gene lookup returns CDR1 MGHRA and CDR2 YSYEKL. V lost 0 bases to trimming and J lost 6 bases, with 16 bases between them. For the CDR3, the DNA is TGCGCCAGCAGCCAAGATTGGTGGGTACAACGCGATACGCAGTATTTT. Translated, it gives CASSQDWWVQRDTQYF.

The sample holds a few counts of this clonotype. The chain links TRBV4-2 to TRBJ2-3; D assignment may be TRBD1 or TRBD2 (6 bases each). V shed 4 bases and J shed 1 base, with 18 bases lying between them. Germline values: CDR1 LGHNA, CDR2 YNFKEQ. This CDR3 is 17 amino acids long. CDR3: CASSPTRGPDRTDTQYF. CDR3 nucleotides: TGTGCCAGCAGCCCAACCCGGGGGCCTGACCGCACAGATACGCAGTATTTT.

The rearrangement uses TRBV3-1 and TRBJ2-2; D is possibly TRBD2 (5 bases). Germline V gene lookup returns CDR1 LGHDT and CDR2 YNNKEL (reference sequence). The CDR3 is 17 amino acids. Between the trimmed V and J ends, which lost 0 bases and 7 bases, there was a span of 18 bases. The CDR3 reads CASSQETRGVVDGELFF. CDR3 bases: TGTGCCAGCAGCCAAGAGACCCGGGGAGTGGTAGACGGGGAGCTGTTTTTT.

This clonotype was found many times. The rearrangement links TRBV9 to TRBJ2-2; possibly TRBD1 for D (6 bases). From germline, CDR1 is SGDLS and CDR2 YYNGEE. The CDR3 is 14 amino acids. V was trimmed by 0 bases and J by 3 bases, leaving 6 bases between them. Here the CDR3 reads CASSVEGDTGELFF. CDR3 sequence (DNA): TGTGCCAGCAGCGTAGAGGGGGACACCGGGGAGCTGTTTTTT.

This clonotype has a count of ten or more. In DNA form, the CDR3 reads TGCGCCAGCAGCTTGGCCTTCGGCGAAATATACGAGCAGTACTTC. Translation: CASSLAFGEIYEQYF. The rearrangement joins TRBV5-1 to TRBJ2-7; D remains ambiguous. The CDR3 spans 15 residues. V lost 0 bases, J lost 4 bases, and 14 bases lay in between. Germline V gene sequence: CDR1 SGHRS, CDR2 YFSETQ.

V is TRBV28 and J is TRBJ1-2, with a possible D match to TRBD1 (6 bases). Trimming removed 10 bases at V and 4 bases at J, with 19 bases between. The CDR3 spans 14 residues. CDR1 and CDR2 (germline): MDHEN, SYDVKM. CDR3 sequence reads: CATQPPTGSYGYTF. CDR3 in DNA: TGTGCCACCCAACCCCCAACAGGGAGCTATGGCTACACCTTC.

A few counts support this clonotype. The V and J genes are TRBV20-1 and TRBJ2-7, with 9 bases matching TRBD2. The CDR3 runs 15 residues. J gave up 0 bases and V 6 bases, and 9 bases lay outside the gene matches. From germline, CDR1 is DFQATT and CDR2 SNEGSKA (reference sequence). In nucleotides, the CDR3 is TGCAGTGCCTCCCCCTTGACTAGCGGCTCCTACGAGCAGTACTTC. It specifies CSASPLTSGSYEQYF.

Only a few counts were recorded for this clonotype. The chain uses TRBV4-2 and TRBJ2-7, with TRBD2 matching over 7 bases. CDR1 is LGHNA and CDR2 is YNFKEQ in the germline V gene. This CDR3 has 17 residues. Unmatched junction bases numbered 15, after V lost 4 bases and J lost 3 bases. The DNA of the CDR3 is TGTGCCAGCAGCCGTACCCTAGGGGCTAGCGGTTTCTACGAGCAGTACTTC. This sequence encodes CASSRTLGASGFYEQYF.

This clonotype was seen a single time. This chain connects TRBV6-5 to TRBJ2-1; TRBD1 matches 8 bases. Germline V gene data show CDR1 as MNHEY and CDR2 as SVGAGI. The CDR3 is made up of 15 amino acids. Trimming took 3 bases from V and 9 from J; bases not matched to a gene: 10. The CDR3 here is CASSYTQGAVGEQFF. In DNA, the CDR3 is TGTGCCAGCAGTTATACCCAGGGGGCGGTGGGTGAGCAGTTCTTC.

At least ten counts were recorded for this clonotype. V gene TRBV24-1 combines with J gene TRBJ1-1; D uncertain. Germline loops: CDR1 KGHDR, CDR2 SFDVKD. Trimming stripped 4 bases from V and 3 bases from J, with 8 bases between. The CDR3 runs to 13 residues. The CDR3 sequence is CATSDPPHTEAFF. The CDR3 DNA sequence: TGTGCCACCAGTGACCCCCCGCACACTGAAGCTTTCTTT.

This clonotype was observed at least ten times. The chain carries TRBV12-3 or TRBV12-4 and TRBJ1-2, with D uncertain. The CDR3 runs to 12 residues. The V end lost 4 bases, the J end lost 8 bases, and 11 bases lay between the germline ends. The CDR3 DNA reads TGTGCCAGCAGTTCCAACGGGTTCGGCTACACCTTC. This codes for CASSSNGFGYTF.

The V and J genes are TRBV10-3 and TRBJ2-7; the match to TRBD1 covers 8 bases. J gave up 4 bases and V 5 bases, and 7 bases lay outside the gene matches. CDR3 size: 14 residues. From germline, CDR1 is ENHRY and CDR2 SYGVKD. The CDR3: CAISQGAMLYEQYF. The DNA for the CDR3 is TGTGCCATCAGTCAGGGGGCAATGTTGTACGAGCAGTACTTC.

The chain's CDR3 is CASSYGRAEQYF. The CDR3 bases are TGTGCCAGCAGTTACGGACGGGCAGAGCAGTACTTC. The chain combines TRBV6-6 with TRBJ2-7; D ambiguous. CDR3 length: 12 amino acids. V was shortened by 2 bases and J by 7 bases, with 9 bases between the two germline ends. Germline-derived CDR1 and CDR2 are MNHNY and SVGAGI (reference sequence).

The genes are TRBV7-9 and TRBJ2-5; D not resolved. Trimming pared 2 bases from V and 2 bases from J, leaving 12 bases between. The CDR3 totals 15 residues. Germline V gene lookup returns CDR1 SEHNR and CDR2 FQNEAQ (reference sequence). CDR3 sequence reads: CASSLLETAQETQYF. The CDR3 nucleotides read TGTGCCAGCAGCTTACTGGAAACAGCTCAAGAGACCCAGTACTTC.

In its sample, this clonotype was seen a few times. The V and J genes are TRBV6-5 and TRBJ2-7; a possible D gene is TRBD2 (5 bases). Trimming cost V 2 bases and J 0 bases, with 8 bases left between them. Germline CDR1 reads MNHEY; CDR2 reads SVGAGI. The CDR3 covers 14 residues. The CDR3, as DNA: TGTGCCAGCAGTTACCTAGCCTCCTCCTACGAGCAGTACTTC. Its translation is CASSYLASSYEQYF.

This clonotype was observed many times. The chain uses TRBV5-1 and TRBJ1-1, with 7 bases fitting TRBD1. V dropped 0 bases and J dropped 4; count of bases not matched to a gene: 3. The CDR3 spans 14 residues. CDR1 is SGHRS and CDR2 is YFSETQ in the germline V gene. The CDR3 loop is CASSLEGAPTEAFF. The DNA for the CDR3 is TGCGCCAGCAGCTTGGAGGGGGCGCCCACTGAAGCTTTCTTT.

The V gene is TRBV28, the J gene TRBJ2-3; D might be TRBD2 (7 bases). Per the germline V gene, CDR1 is MDHEN and CDR2 is SYDVKM. The V and J ends lost 6 bases and 4 bases respectively, with 17 bases between them. This CDR3 has 15 residues. This CDR3 is CASRGGGSRPDTQYF. The CDR3 bases are TGTGCCAGCAGGGGGGGGGGCAGCCGCCCAGATACGCAGTATTTT.

The chain combines TRBV27 with TRBJ2-7; the D gene is possibly TRBD1 (6 bases). Per germline, CDR1 MNHEY and CDR2 SMNVEV (reference sequence). Trimming removed 5 bases at V and 2 bases at J, with 10 bases between. The CDR3 has 13 amino acids. The CDR3 is CASSANRAYEQYV. In DNA form, the CDR3 reads TGTGCCAGCAGTGCGAACAGGGCCTACGAGCAGTACGTC.

The chain links TRBV29-1 to TRBJ2-5; the match to TRBD2 covers 7 bases. This CDR3 comprises 13 residues. Per the germline V gene, CDR1 is SQVTM and CDR2 is ANQGSEA. The V and J ends lost 4 bases and 2 bases, in that order; junction bases with no gene match: 4. CDR3 coding DNA: TGCAGCGTTGGGGGCGGGGGACAAGAGACCCAGTACTTC. It translates to CSVGGGGQETQYF. The entire variable domain, with the rest obtained from reference TRBV29-1 and TRBJ2-5, is as follows: SAVISQKPSRDICQRGTSLTIQCQVDSQVTMMFWYRQQPGQSLTLIATANQGSEATYESGFVIDKFPISRPNLTFSTLTVSNMSPEDSSIYLCSVGGGGQETQYFGPGTRLLVL.

This clonotype was detected many times. The rearrangement joins TRBV27 to TRBJ2-2; 8 bases are shared with TRBD2. The CDR3 is 14 amino acids. The V and J ends lost 7 bases and 6 bases, in that order; junction bases with no gene match: 7. Germline CDR1 and CDR2: MNHEY and SMNVEV (reference sequence). The DNA for the CDR3 is TGTGCCAGCATGGGAGCGGGAGTCGCCGGGGAGCTGTTTTTT. Amino acids: CASMGAGVAGELFF.

This clonotype came up once. The chain recombines TRBV2 with TRBJ2-7; the D is unclear. V lost 7 bases, J lost 2 bases, and 15 bases lay in between. Germline loops: CDR1 SNHLY, CDR2 FYNNEI. This CDR3 region has 14 residues. The CDR3 sequence is CASTELTGPYEQYF. As DNA, the CDR3 is TGTGCCAGCACCGAATTAACCGGGCCCTACGAGCAGTACTTC.